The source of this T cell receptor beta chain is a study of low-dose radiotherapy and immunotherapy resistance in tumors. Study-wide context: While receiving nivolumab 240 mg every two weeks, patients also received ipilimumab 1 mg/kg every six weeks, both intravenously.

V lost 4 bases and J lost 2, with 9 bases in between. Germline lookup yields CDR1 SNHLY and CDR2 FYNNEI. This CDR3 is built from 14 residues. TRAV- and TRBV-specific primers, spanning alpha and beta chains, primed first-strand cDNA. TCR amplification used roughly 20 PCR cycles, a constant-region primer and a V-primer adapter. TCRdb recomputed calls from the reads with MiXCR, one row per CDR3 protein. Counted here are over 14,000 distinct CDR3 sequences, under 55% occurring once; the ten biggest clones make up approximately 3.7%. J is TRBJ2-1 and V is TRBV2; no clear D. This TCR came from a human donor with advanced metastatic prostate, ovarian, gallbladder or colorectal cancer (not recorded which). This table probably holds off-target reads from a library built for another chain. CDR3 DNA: TGTGCCAGCAGTGTAGCAAGCACCTACAATGAGCAGTTCTTC. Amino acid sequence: CASSVASTYNEQFF. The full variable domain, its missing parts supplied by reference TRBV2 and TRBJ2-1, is EPEVTQTPSHQVTQMGQEVILRCVPISNHLYFYWYRQILGQKVEFLVSFYNNEISEKSEIFDDQFSVERPDGSNFTLKIRSTKLEDSAMYFCASSVASTYNEQFFGPGTRLTVL.